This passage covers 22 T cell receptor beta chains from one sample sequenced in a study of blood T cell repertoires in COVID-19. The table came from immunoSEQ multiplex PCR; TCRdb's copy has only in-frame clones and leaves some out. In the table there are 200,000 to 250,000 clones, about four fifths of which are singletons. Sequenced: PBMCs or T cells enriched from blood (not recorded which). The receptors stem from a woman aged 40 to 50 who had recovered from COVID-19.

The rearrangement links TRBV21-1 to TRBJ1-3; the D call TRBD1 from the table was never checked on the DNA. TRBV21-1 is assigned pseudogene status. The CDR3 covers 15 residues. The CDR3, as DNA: TGTGCCAGCAGCGGAGACAGGGGATCTGGAAACACCATATATTTT. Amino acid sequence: CASSGDRGSGNTIYF.

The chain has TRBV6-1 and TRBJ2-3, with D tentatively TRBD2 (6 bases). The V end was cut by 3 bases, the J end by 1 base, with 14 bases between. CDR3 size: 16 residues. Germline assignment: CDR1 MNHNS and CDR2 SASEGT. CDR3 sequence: CASSEDWRGGTDTQYF. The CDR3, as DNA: TGTGCCAGCAGTGAGGACTGGCGGGGAGGCACAGATACGCAGTATTTT.

The DNA of the CDR3 is TGTGCCAGTAGTATAGGTGGCAGCCAAGAGACCCAGTACTTC. This gives the protein CASSIGGSQETQYF. J is TRBJ2-5 and V is TRBV19, with D unresolved. This CDR3 is 14 amino acids long. Germline values: CDR1 LNHDA, CDR2 SQIVND (reference sequence). V was pared by 1 base and J by 1 base, with 7 bases between. Using reference TRBV19 and TRBJ2-5 for the parts outside the CDR3, the full variable domain is DGGITQSPKYLFRKEGQNVTLSCEQNLNHDAMYWYRQDPGQGLRLIYYSQIVNDFQKGDIAEGYSVSREKKESFPLTVTSAQKNPTAFYLCASSIGGSQETQYFGPGTRLLVL.

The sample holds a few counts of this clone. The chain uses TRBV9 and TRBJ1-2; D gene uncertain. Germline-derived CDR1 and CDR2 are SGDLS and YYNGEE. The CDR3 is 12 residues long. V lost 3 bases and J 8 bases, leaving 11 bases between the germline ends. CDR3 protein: CASSGTAGGYTF. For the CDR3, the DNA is TGTGCCAGCAGCGGCACAGCGGGCGGCTACACCTTC.

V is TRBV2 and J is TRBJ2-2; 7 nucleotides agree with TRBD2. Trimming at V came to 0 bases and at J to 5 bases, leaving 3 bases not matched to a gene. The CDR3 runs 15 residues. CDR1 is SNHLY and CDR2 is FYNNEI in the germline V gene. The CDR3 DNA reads TGTGCCAGCAGTGAAGCGGGGAGGGCTACCGGGGAGCTGTTTTTT. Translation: CASSEAGRATGELFF. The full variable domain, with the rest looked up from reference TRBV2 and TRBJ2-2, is EPEVTQTPSHQVTQMGQEVILRCVPISNHLYFYWYRQILGQKVEFLVSFYNNEISEKSEIFDDQFSVERPDGSNFTLKIRSTKLEDSAMYFCASSEAGRATGELFFGEGSRLTVL.

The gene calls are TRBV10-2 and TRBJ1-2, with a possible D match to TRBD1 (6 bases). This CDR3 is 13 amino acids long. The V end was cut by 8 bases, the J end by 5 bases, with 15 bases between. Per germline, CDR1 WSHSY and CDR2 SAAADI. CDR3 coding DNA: TGCGCCAGCGGGCAGGGGCATAATTATGGCTACACCTTC. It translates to CASGQGHNYGYTF.

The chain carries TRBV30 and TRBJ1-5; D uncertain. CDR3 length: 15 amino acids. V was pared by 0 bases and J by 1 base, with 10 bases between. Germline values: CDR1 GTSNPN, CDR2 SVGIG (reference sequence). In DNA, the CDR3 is TGTGCCTGGAGTGTACCCTATACCAGCAATCAGCCCCAGCATTTT. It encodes CAWSVPYTSNQPQHF.

This CDR3 reads CATLSRDGYTF. The CDR3 DNA reads as TGCGCCACCCTATCCAGGGATGGCTACACCTTC. V usage is TRBV10-2 and J usage is TRBJ1-2; possibly TRBD1 for D (5 bases). The germline V gene encodes CDR1 WSHSY and CDR2 SAAADI. The V gene lost 10 bases and the J gene lost 6 bases, with 12 bases spanning the gap. The CDR3 runs 11 residues.

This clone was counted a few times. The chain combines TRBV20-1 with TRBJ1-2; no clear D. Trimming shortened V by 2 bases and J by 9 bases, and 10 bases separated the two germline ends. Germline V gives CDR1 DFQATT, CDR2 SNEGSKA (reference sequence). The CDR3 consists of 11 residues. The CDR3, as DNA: TGCAGTGCTAGATGGGCGTCGAGCTACACCTTC. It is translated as CSARWASSYTF.

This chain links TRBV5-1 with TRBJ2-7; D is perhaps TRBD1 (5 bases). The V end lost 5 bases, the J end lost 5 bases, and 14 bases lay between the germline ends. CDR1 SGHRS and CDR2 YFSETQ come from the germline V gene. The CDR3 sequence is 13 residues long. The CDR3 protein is CASSSQGYDEQYF. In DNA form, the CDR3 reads TGCGCCAGCAGTAGTCAGGGTTATGACGAGCAGTACTTC.

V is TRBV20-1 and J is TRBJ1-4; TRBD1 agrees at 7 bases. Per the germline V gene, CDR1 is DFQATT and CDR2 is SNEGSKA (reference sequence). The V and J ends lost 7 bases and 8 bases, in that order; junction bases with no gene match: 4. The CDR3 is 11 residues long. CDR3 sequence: CSVGQEEKLFF. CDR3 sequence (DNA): TGCAGTGTTGGACAGGAGGAAAAACTGTTTTTT.

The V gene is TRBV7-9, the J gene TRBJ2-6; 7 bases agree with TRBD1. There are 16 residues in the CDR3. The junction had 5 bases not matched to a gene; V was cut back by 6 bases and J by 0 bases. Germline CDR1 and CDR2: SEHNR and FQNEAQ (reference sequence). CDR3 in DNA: TGTGCCAGCAGTCCGGACAGGCCCTCTGGGGCCAACGTCCTGACTTTC. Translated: CASSPDRPSGANVLTF.

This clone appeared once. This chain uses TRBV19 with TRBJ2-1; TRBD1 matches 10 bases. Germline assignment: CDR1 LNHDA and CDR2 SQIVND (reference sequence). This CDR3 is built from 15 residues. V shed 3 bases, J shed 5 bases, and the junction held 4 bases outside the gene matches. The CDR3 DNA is TGTGCCAGTAGTATTTTGGGACAGGGGAACAATGAGCAGTTCTTC. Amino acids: CASSILGQGNNEQFF. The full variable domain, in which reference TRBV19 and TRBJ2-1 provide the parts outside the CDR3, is DGGITQSPKYLFRKEGQNVTLSCEQNLNHDAMYWYRQDPGQGLRLIYYSQIVNDFQKGDIAEGYSVSREKKESFPLTVTSAQKNPTAFYLCASSILGQGNNEQFFGPGTRLTVL.

The CDR3 DNA reads as TGTGCCAGCAGTTATACAGCGGGAGCTCAGGAGACCCAGTACTTC. Protein product: CASSYTAGAQETQYF. The chain combines TRBV27 with TRBJ2-5; 8 nucleotides line up with TRBD2. V shed 4 bases, J shed 5 bases, and the junction held 9 bases outside the gene matches. Germline values: CDR1 MNHEY, CDR2 SMNVEV (reference sequence). There are 15 residues in the CDR3.

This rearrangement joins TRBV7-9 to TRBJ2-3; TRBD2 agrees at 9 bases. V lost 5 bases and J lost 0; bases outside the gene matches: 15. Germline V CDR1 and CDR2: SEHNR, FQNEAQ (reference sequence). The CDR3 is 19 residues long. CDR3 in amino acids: CASSPFPRGRATSTDTQYF. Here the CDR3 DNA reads TGTGCCAGCAGCCCGTTCCCCCGCGGGAGGGCGACTAGCACAGATACGCAGTATTTT.

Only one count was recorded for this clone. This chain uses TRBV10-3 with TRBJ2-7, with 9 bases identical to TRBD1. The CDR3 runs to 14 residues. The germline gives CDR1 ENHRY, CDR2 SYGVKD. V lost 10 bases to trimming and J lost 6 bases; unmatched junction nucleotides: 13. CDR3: CATAAGTGTFEQYF. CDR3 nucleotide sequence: TGTGCCACCGCTGCCGGGACAGGGACGTTCGAGCAGTACTTC.

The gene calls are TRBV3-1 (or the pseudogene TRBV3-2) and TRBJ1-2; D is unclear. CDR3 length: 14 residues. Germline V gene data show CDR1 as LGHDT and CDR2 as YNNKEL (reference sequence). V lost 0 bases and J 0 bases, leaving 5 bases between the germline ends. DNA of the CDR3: TGTGCCAGCAGCCAAGATACAGCTAACTATGGCTACACCTTC. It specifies CASSQDTANYGYTF.

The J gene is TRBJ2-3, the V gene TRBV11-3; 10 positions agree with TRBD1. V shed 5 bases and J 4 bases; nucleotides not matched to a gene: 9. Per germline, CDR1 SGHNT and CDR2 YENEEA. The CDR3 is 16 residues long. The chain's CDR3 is CASSPGWGQGSDTQYF. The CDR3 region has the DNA TGTGCCAGCAGCCCGGGTTGGGGACAGGGGTCAGATACGCAGTATTTT. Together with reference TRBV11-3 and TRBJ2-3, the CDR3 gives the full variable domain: EAGVVQSPRYKIIEKKQPVAFWCNPISGHNTLYWYLQNLGQGPELLIRYENEEAVDDSQLPKDRFSAERLKGVDSTLKIQPAELGDSAVYLCASSPGWGQGSDTQYFGPGTRLTVL.

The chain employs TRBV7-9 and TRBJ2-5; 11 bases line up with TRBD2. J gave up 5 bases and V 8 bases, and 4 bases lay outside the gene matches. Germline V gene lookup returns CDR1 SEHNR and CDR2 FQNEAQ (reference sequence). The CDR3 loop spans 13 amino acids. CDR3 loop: CASRLAGGETQYF. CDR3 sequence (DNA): TGTGCCAGCCGGCTAGCGGGAGGCGAGACCCAGTACTTC.

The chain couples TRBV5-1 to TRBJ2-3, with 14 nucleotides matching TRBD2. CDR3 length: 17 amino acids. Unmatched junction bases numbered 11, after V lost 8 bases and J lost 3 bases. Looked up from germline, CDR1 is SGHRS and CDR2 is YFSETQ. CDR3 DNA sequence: TGCGCCAGTGAACCCGGGACTAGCGGGAGCGGTACAGATACGCAGTATTTT. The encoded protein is CASEPGTSGSGTDTQYF.

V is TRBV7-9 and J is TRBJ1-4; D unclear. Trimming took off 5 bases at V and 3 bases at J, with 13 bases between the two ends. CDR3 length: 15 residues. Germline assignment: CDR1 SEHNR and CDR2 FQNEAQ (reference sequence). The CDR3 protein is CASSPPEGANEKLFF. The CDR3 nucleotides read TGTGCCAGCAGCCCCCCCGAGGGCGCTAATGAAAAACTGTTTTTT.

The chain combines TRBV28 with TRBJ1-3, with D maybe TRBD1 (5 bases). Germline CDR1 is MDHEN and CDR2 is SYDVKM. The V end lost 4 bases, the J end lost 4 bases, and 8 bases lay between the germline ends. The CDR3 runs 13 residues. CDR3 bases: TGTGCCAGCAGTTGGGCAGGGGGAAACACCATATATTTT. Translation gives CASSWAGGNTIYF.